This T cell receptor beta chain derives from a study of cytomegalovirus exposure and HLA in healthy donors. Healthy donors of bone marrow made up the group. Vbeta (60) and Jbeta (13) primers were used in the PCR. Profiling relied on immunoSEQ multiplex PCR, and the TCRdb table lists in-frame clones only, not all of them. Of approximately 150,000 clones in the sample, roughly three quarters were seen once. This clone appeared a single time. The CDR3 is 14 amino acids. The V gene lost 5 bases and the J gene lost 6 bases, with 17 bases spanning the gap. CDR1 is SEHNR and CDR2 is FQNEAQ in the germline V gene (reference sequence).

The sequence was obtained from a woman in her sixties in good health and CMV-seronegative. The chain uses TRBV7-9 and TRBJ2-7; a possible D gene is TRBD1 (5 bases). Sequenced sample: PBMCs. The CDR3 DNA reads TGTGCCAGCAGCGCAGCAGGGTGGCTACGCGAGCAGTACTTC. Protein sequence: CASSAAGWLREQYF.